This TCR beta chain was profiled in a study of T cell responses to AZD1222 COVID-19 vaccine. Study findings and constraints: A reported finding is that nearly half of spike-specific TCRs target unmutated variant regions. There were mostly white British donors and more females than males, and clonal diversity was possibly underestimated.

Concerning this clone itself: Its antigen is currently unknown.

Deletions cut 4 bases from V and 6 bases from J, with 19 bases between. The CDR3 covers 17 residues. Per germline, CDR1 SNHLY and CDR2 FYNNEI. Produced via immunoSEQ multiplex PCR; TCRdb's table is partial and in-frame only. The sample contains 130,000 to 150,000 clones, about 92% of which appear only once. This chain connects TRBV2 to TRBJ1-6; perhaps TRBD1 as D (5 bases). The clonotype originates from an adult who received the AZD1222 COVID-19 vaccine. The specimen was peripheral blood, collected 28 days after the second AZD1222 dose. CDR3 DNA sequence: TGTGCCAGCAGTGTTCTAGGTGGGGGAGGTTCTAATTCACCCCTCCACTTT. Protein product: CASSVLGGGGSNSPLHF.